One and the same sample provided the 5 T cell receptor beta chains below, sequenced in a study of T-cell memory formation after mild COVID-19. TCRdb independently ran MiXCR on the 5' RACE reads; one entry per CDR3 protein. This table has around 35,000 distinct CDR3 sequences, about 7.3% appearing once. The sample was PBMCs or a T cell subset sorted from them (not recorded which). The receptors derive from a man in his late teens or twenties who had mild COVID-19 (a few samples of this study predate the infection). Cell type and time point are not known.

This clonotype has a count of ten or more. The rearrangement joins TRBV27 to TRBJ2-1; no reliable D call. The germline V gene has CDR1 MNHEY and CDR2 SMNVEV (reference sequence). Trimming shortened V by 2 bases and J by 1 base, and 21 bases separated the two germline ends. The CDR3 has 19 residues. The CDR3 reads CASSLRLRTVGKSYNEQFF. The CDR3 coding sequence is TGTGCCAGCAGTTTAAGGTTAAGAACTGTAGGGAAGTCCTACAATGAGCAGTTCTTC.

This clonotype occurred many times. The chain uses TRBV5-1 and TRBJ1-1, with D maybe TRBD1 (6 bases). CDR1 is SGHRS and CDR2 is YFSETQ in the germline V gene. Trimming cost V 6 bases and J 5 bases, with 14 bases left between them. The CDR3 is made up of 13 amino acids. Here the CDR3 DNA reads TGCGCCAGCATGCGGGGGGCGATGACTGAAGCTTTCTTT. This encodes CASMRGAMTEAFF.

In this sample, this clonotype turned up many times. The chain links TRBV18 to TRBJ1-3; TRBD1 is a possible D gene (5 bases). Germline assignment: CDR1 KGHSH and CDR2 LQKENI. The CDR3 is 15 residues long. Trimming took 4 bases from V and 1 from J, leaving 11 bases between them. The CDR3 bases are TGTGCCAGCTCACTAGGGACGGAGTCTGGAAACACCATATATTTT. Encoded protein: CASSLGTESGNTIYF.

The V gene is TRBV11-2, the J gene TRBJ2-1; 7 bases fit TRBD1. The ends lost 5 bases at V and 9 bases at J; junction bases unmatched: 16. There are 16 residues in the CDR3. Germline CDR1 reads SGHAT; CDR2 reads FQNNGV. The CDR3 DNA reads TGTGCCAGCAGCCCGTTCACCGGGACAGTTACAAGTGAGCAGTTCTTC. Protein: CASSPFTGTVTSEQFF.

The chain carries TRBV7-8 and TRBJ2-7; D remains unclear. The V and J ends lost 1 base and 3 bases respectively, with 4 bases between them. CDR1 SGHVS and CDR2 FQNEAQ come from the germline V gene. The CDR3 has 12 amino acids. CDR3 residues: CASSLGRYEQYV. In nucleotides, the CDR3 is TGTGCCAGCAGCTTAGGGCGCTACGAGCAGTACGTC.